The entry that follows covers one T cell receptor beta chain sequence. Its antigen is not known. This entry comes from a study of T-cell memory formation after mild COVID-19. Study context: The TCR clusters were mostly specific to one donor. Findings and limits, study-wide: Pre-infection memory contained some responding clones, which suggested that cross-reactive memory had joined. Clones shrinking between day 15 and 85 showed a balanced CD4/CD8 split, and those that grew later tilted toward CD4+.

Constant-segment primers served in 5'RACE that generated TCR alpha and TCR beta cDNA libraries bearing sample barcodes and UMIs. TCRdb recomputed calls from the 5' RACE reads with MiXCR, one row per CDR3 protein. The sample includes 270,000 or so distinct CDR3 sequences, 16% of them seen just once. V dropped 4 bases and J dropped 9; count of bases not matched to a gene: 14. The V gene's germline CDR1 is MGHRA and CDR2 YSYEKL. The CDR3 has 16 residues. This TCR came from a man younger than 30 who had mild COVID-19 (a few samples of this study predate the infection). Cell type and time point are not known. The rearrangement joins TRBV4-1 to TRBJ2-3; 9 nucleotides agree with TRBD2. Material: PBMCs or a T cell subset sorted from them (not recorded which). The CDR3 protein is CASSPRVLLAGRTQYF. The CDR3 region has the DNA TGCGCCAGCAGCCCCCGGGTGTTACTAGCGGGCCGAACGCAGTATTTT.